The 24 T cell receptor beta chains given below trace back to one sample, sequenced in a study of tumor-infiltrating lymphocytes in primary liver carcinoma. The investigators made TCR beta cDNA from approximately 510 ng total RNA, using a constant-region primer. ARM-PCR, slightly modified, supplied the TCR beta libraries through three nested multiplex PCR rounds. Forward primers for TRBV1-TRBV30 and a C-beta reverse primer served the first two PCR rounds, at approximately 10 cycles each. Each CDR3 protein is one row after TCRdb ran MiXCR on the multiplex PCR reads. In the table there are some 320,000 distinct CDR3 sequences, 65% of which are singletons. Blood RNA originated from unsorted whole blood, with germline DNA additionally extracted. What was sequenced was peripheral blood. All receptors come from a man aged 40-55 years with primary liver carcinoma and hepatitis B virus infection.

Here the CDR3 DNA reads TGTGCCAGCAGCTTTTGGGGGGATGATGACTGCACCTTC. Amino acid sequence: CASSFWGDDDCTF. The rearrangement links TRBV7-2 to TRBJ1-2, with D perhaps matching TRBD1 (5 bases). The CDR3 loop spans 13 amino acids. From germline, CDR1 is SGHTA and CDR2 FQGNSA. Trimming shortened V by 3 bases and J by 13 bases, and 18 bases separated the two germline ends.

This clonotype was seen ten or more times. This chain links TRBV6-2 or TRBV6-3 with TRBJ2-3, with D unresolved. The CDR3 has 16 amino acids. Germline V gene lookup returns CDR1 MNHEY and CDR2 SVGEGT. Trimming took off 2 bases at V and 5 bases at J, with 17 bases between the two ends. The CDR3 loop is CASSYGVSRSEDTQYF. In DNA form, the CDR3 reads TGTGCCAGCAGTTACGGGGTGTCCAGGAGTGAAGATACGCAGTATTTT.

About this clonotype: This may come from a read error, since a much larger clone is one base off. The V gene is TRBV6-6, the J gene TRBJ2-3; TRBD1 matches at 11 bases. Looked up from germline, CDR1 is MNHNY and CDR2 is SVGAGI (reference sequence). Trimming took 7 bases from V and 4 from J; bases not matched to a gene: 7. The CDR3 totals 15 residues. CDR3 residues: CASIFRTGGADTQYF. The CDR3 coding sequence is TGTGCCAGCATCTTTAGGACAGGGGGCGCAGATACGCAGTATTTT.

Points on this clonotype: A clone one base away is much larger, so this may be a read error. The V and J genes are TRBV4-2 and TRBJ2-1, with a weak D call TRBD2 (6 bases). This CDR3 is 16 amino acids long. Germline loops: CDR1 LGHNA, CDR2 YNFKEQ. CDR3 region: CAGSQDGGTDHNEQFF. CDR3 nucleotide sequence: TGTGCCGGCAGCCAAGATGGGGGGACCGATCACAATGAGCAGTTCTTC.

In this sample, this clonotype turned up many times. The rearrangement joins TRBV5-1 to TRBJ2-5, with 8 bases fitting TRBD2. This CDR3 has 15 residues. Unmatched junction bases numbered 8, after V lost 2 bases and J lost 5 bases. From germline, CDR1 is SGHRS and CDR2 YFSETQ. The CDR3 DNA follows: TGCGCCAGCAGCTTCGGAGCGGGAGATGAGGAGACCCAGTACTTC. Protein product: CASSFGAGDEETQYF.

This clonotype was seen only once. Germline and junction disagree at one end, which may indicate a read error. The J gene is TRBJ2-7, the V gene TRBV4-1; D uncertain. This CDR3 has 16 residues. Germline V gene data show CDR1 as MGHRA and CDR2 as YSYEKL. The CDR3 DNA reads TGCGCCAGCAACCAAGAGGCGGCCGTAGCTATCTACGAGCAGTACTTC. Its translation: CASNQEAAVAIYEQYF.

With respect to this clonotype: A much larger clone sits a single nucleotide away, making a read error possible. The chain uses TRBV6-5 and TRBJ1-2; 8 nucleotides match TRBD1. The trim removed 0 bases at V and 2 bases at J, leaving 8 bases unmatched. Germline V gives CDR1 MNHEY, CDR2 SVGAGI. CDR3 length: 17 residues. The chain's CDR3 is CASSYSTPWTGNYGYTF. The CDR3 DNA sequence: TGTGCCAGCAGTTACTCAACACCCTGGACAGGGAACTATGGCTACACCTTC.

With regard to this clonotype: A read error may explain this, as a much larger clone is one base away. This rearrangement joins TRBV10-1 to TRBJ2-7; the match to TRBD1 covers 9 bases. The CDR3 runs to 14 residues. Germline V gene lookup returns CDR1 WNHNN and CDR2 SYGVQD (reference sequence). Unmatched junction bases numbered 9, after V lost 6 bases and J lost 6 bases. This CDR3 reads CASSFGTGPCEQYF. CDR3 nucleotides: TGCGCCAGCAGCTTCGGGACAGGGCCCTGCGAGCAGTACTTC.

With regard to this clonotype: Possible read error: a much larger clone is one base away. In this CDR3 the conserved last residue, phenylalanine or tryptophan, is missing, so a read error is likely. The chain employs TRBV12-3 or TRBV12-4 and TRBJ2-1, with D perhaps TRBD1 (5 bases). With 7 bases removed from V and 13 bases from J, the gap between germline ends came to 17 bases. The CDR3 loop spans 12 amino acids. CDR3 sequence reads: CASNAVGLRQFS. Here the CDR3 DNA reads TGTGCCAGCAACGCTGTGGGGCTCCGACAGTTCTCC.

Concerning this clonotype: The final CDR3 position lacks the conserved phenylalanine or tryptophan, pointing to a likely read error. The rearrangement uses TRBV11-3 and TRBJ2-3; 8 bases map to TRBD2. The CDR3 runs to 14 residues. Per the germline V gene, CDR1 is SGHNT and CDR2 is YENEEA. This CDR3 reads CASKSGGSTDKQYL. In nucleotides, the CDR3 is TGTGCCAGCAAAAGCGGGGGTTCCACAGATAAGCAGTATTTA.

This clonotype has at least ten counts. The CDR3 spells CASSRDRGGAEQFF. The CDR3 nucleotides read TGTGCCAGCAGCCGGGACAGGGGGGGGGCTGAGCAGTTCTTC. The chain has TRBV6-5 and TRBJ2-1; 11 bases map to TRBD1. Germline V lookup: CDR1 MNHEY, CDR2 SVGAGI. CDR3 length: 14 amino acids. V shed 6 bases and J 9 bases; nucleotides not matched to a gene: 7.

Comment on this clonotype: This may be a read error, as it is one base from a much larger clone. The gene calls are TRBV13 and TRBJ2-1, with D uncertain. The germline gives CDR1 PRHDT, CDR2 FYEKMQ (reference sequence). This CDR3 is 14 amino acids long. V was pared by 1 base and J by 8 bases, with 12 bases between. In nucleotides, the CDR3 is TGTGCCAGCAGCTTAGATTCTGTGGGCGATGAGCAGTTCTTC. Its protein is CASSLDSVGDEQFF.

This clonotype was observed a handful of times. This could be a read error, since a much larger clone is one nucleotide away. V usage is TRBV6-1 and J usage is TRBJ2-7; D remains ambiguous. Germline V gives CDR1 MNHNS, CDR2 SASEGT. The CDR3 sequence is 13 residues long. CDR3: CTSSEVWTTVQYF. The CDR3 DNA follows: TGTACCAGCAGTGAAGTTTGGACCACGGTACAGTACTTC.

About this clonotype itself: A read error may account for a junction end that differs from germline. The rearrangement links TRBV5-6 to TRBJ2-5; no clear D gene. The CDR3 consists of 15 residues. CDR1 and CDR2 (germline): SGHDT, YYEEEE. The CDR3 bases are TGTACCAGCAGCTTGATGAGTATTCTTCAAGAGACCCAGTATTTC. Translated: CTSSLMSILQETQYF.

This rearrangement joins TRBV19 to TRBJ1-6; D not resolved. CDR1 is LNHDA, CDR2 SQIVND, per germline (reference sequence). The CDR3 is 15 residues long. V lost 6 bases to trimming and J lost 6 bases, with 15 bases between them. The CDR3, as DNA: TGTGCCAGTAGCCCAAGGCCAGAAATTAATTCACCCCTCCACTTT. Amino acid sequence: CASSPRPEINSPLHF.

V and J are TRBV19 and TRBJ2-1; D unresolved. The CDR3 loop spans 12 amino acids. Germline loops: CDR1 LNHDA, CDR2 SQIVND (reference sequence). V shed 3 bases and J shed 13 bases, with 13 bases lying between them. The DNA for the CDR3 is TGTGCCAGTAGTATGGATCGGGCAGTTCAGTTCTTC. Amino acids: CASSMDRAVQFF.

With regard to this clonotype: The conserved closing phenylalanine or tryptophan is absent in this CDR3, likely reflecting a read error. The chain carries TRBV6-5 and TRBJ2-2; no definite D call. The CDR3 has 14 amino acids. CDR1 is MNHEY and CDR2 is SVGAGI in the germline V gene. The CDR3 protein is CASSSRPNTVELFL. The CDR3 DNA is TGTGCCAGCAGTTCACGGCCAAACACCGTGGAGCTGTTTCTT.

Details on this clonotype: Relative to the germline gene, one junction end is altered; a read error may explain this. The genes are TRBV30 and TRBJ2-1; weak D call: TRBD1 (6 bases). The CDR3 contains 11 residues. Germline-derived CDR1 and CDR2 are GTSNPN and SVGIG (reference sequence). This CDR3 is CASSGGHEQSF. CDR3 nucleotide sequence: TGTGCCTCCAGTGGGGGACATGAGCAGTCCTTC.

CDR3 coding DNA: TGTGCCAGCAGTTTATCCCCCCCCTTGGGAAACATTCAGTACTTC. This sequence encodes CASSLSPPLGNIQYF. The V gene is TRBV28, the J gene TRBJ2-4; D gene ambiguous. This CDR3 has 15 amino acids. Per the germline V gene, CDR1 is MDHEN and CDR2 is SYDVKM. Trimming left V 1 base short and J 6 bases short, with 13 bases between.

As concerns this clonotype: A much larger clonotype is one base distant, so this may be a read error. CDR3 DNA: TGTGTCAGCAGTTCTCCTCGGACTAGCGGGAGGCCGTCCAGAAACATTCAGTACTTC. Its translation is CVSSSPRTSGRPSRNIQYF. The chain is built from TRBV6-1 and TRBJ2-4; 14 positions match TRBD2. Germline V gene sequence: CDR1 MNHNS, CDR2 SASEGT. The CDR3 is made up of 19 amino acids.

V usage is TRBV28 and J usage is TRBJ2-5; 7 bases map to TRBD2. CDR3 length: 14 amino acids. The germline V gene encodes CDR1 MDHEN and CDR2 SYDVKM. V trimming: 7 bases; J trimming: 2 bases; junction bases outside the gene matches: 7. In DNA form, the CDR3 reads TGTGCCAGCAAGCTGGGAGGGAATCAAGAGACCCAGTACTTC. Its translation is CASKLGGNQETQYF.

A word on this clonotype: Given a much more abundant clone one base away, this may be a read error. DNA for the CDR3: TGTGCCAGCAGTGAAATCTTCGGGGGTAAGGCGTATTTT. Translating gives CASSEIFGGKAYF. The chain carries TRBV6-1 and TRBJ2-3; a possible D gene is TRBD2 (6 bases). This CDR3 region has 13 residues. Germline V gene sequence: CDR1 MNHNS, CDR2 SASEGT. Trimming pared 2 bases from V and 14 bases from J, leaving 17 bases between.

V and J are TRBV5-4 and TRBJ1-1; D is unclear. The CDR3 runs 14 residues. CDR1 is SGHNT and CDR2 is YYREEE in the germline V gene (reference sequence). V lost 4 bases to trimming and J lost 2 bases, with 12 bases between them. CDR3 DNA sequence: TGTGCCAGCAGCGGCCAGGACGGAAACACTGAAGCTTTCTTT. Translated, it gives CASSGQDGNTEAFF.

The chain combines TRBV4-2 with TRBJ2-7; TRBD1 might be the D (6 bases). Germline CDR1 is LGHNA and CDR2 is YNFKEQ. The CDR3 is 15 amino acids. This CDR3 is CVNSQFFVQGYEQYF. CDR3 sequence (DNA): TGTGTCAACAGCCAATTCTTCGTGCAGGGGTACGAGCAGTACTTC.